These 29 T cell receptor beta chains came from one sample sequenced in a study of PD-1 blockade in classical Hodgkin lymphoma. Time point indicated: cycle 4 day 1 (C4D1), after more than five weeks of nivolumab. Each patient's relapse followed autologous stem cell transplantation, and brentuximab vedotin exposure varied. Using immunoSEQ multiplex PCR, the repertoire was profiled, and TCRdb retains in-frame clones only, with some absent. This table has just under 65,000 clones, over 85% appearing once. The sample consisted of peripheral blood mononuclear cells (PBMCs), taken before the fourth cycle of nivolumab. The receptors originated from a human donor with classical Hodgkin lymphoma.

This CDR3 reads CSASDGGGYTF. The CDR3 DNA follows: TGCAGTGCTAGTGATGGAGGCGGCTACACCTTC. The chain recombines TRBV20-1 with TRBJ1-2, with D unresolved. Trimming pared 3 bases from V and 8 bases from J, leaving 10 bases between. This CDR3 contains 11 residues. The germline CDR1 and CDR2 sequences are DFQATT and SNEGSKA (reference sequence).

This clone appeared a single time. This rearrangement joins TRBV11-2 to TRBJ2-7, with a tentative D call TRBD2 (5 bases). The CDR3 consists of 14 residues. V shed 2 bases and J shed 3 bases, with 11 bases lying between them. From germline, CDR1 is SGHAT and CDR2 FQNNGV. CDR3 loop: CASSLSPGNYEQYF. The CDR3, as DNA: TGTGCCAGCAGCTTATCTCCGGGGAACTACGAGCAGTACTTC.

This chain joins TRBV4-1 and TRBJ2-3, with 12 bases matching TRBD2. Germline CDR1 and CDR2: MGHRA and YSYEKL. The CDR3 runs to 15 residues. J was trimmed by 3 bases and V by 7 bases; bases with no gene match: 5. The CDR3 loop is CASMASGRGTDTQYF. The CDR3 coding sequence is TGCGCCAGCATGGCTAGCGGGAGGGGAACAGATACGCAGTATTTT.

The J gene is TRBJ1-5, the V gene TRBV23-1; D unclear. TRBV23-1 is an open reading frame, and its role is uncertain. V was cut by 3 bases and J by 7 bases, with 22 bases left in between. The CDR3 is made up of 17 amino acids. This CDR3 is CASSHISGAGRKQPQHF. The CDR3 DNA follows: TGCGCCAGCAGTCACATTTCAGGCGCAGGTAGGAAACAGCCCCAGCATTTT.

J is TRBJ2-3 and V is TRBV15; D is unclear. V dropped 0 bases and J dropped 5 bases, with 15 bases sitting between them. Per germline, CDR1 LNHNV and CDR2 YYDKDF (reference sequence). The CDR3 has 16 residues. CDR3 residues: CATSRDGLGMVDTQYF. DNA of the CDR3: TGTGCCACCAGCAGAGATGGATTGGGGATGGTAGATACGCAGTATTTT. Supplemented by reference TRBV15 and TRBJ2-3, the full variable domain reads DAMVIQNPRYQVTQFGKPVTLSCSQTLNHNVMYWYQQKSSQAPKLLFHYYDKDFNNEADTPDNFQSRRPNTSFCFLDIRSPGLGDTAMYLCATSRDGLGMVDTQYFGPGTRLTVL.

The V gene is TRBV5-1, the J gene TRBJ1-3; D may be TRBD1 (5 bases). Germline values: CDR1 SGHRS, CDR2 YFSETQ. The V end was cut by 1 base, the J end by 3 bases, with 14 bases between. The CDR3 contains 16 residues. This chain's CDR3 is CASSLWVQDFGNTIYF. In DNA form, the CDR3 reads TGCGCCAGCAGCTTGTGGGTACAGGACTTTGGAAACACCATATATTTT.

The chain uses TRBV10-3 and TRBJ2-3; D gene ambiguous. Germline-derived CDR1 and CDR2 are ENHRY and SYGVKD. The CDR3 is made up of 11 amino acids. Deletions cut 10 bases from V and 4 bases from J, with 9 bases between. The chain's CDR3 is CATYYPDTQYF. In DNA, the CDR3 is TGTGCCACTTATTACCCAGATACGCAGTATTTT.

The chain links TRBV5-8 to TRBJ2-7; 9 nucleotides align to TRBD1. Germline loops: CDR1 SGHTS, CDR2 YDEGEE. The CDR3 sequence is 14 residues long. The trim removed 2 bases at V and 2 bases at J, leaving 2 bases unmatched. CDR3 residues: CASSFGTGTYEQYF. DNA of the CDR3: TGTGCCAGCAGCTTTGGGACAGGGACCTACGAGCAGTACTTC.

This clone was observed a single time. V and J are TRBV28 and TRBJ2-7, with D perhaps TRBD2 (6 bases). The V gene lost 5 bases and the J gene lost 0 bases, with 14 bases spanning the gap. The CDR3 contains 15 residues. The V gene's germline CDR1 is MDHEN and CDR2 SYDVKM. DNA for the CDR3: TGTGCCAGCAGTATCTTTAGCGGCAGCTCCTACGAGCAGTACTTC. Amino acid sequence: CASSIFSGSSYEQYF. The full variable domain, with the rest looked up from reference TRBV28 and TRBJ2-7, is DVKVTQSSRYLVKRTGEKVFLECVQDMDHENMFWYRQDPGLGLRLIYFSYDVKMKEKGDIPEGYSVSREKKERFSLILESASTNQTSMYLCASSIFSGSSYEQYFGPGTRLTVT.

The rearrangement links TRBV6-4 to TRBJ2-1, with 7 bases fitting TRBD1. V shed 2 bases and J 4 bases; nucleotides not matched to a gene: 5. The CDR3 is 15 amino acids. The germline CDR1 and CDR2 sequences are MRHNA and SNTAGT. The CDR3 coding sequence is TGTGCCAGCAGTGACAAGGGGGCGCCTTACAATGAGCAGTTCTTC. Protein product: CASSDKGAPYNEQFF.

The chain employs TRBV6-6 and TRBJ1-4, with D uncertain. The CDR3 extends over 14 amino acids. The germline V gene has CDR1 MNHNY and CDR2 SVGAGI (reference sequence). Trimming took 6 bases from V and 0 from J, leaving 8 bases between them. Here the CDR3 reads CASRLGSTNEKLFF. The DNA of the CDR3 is TGTGCCAGCAGGCTTGGTTCAACTAATGAAAAACTGTTTTTT.

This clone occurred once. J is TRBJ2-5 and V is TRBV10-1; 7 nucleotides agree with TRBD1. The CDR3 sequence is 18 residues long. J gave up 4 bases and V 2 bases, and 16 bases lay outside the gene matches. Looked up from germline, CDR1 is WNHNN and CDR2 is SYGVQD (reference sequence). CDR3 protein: CASSEPKPGQPARETQYF. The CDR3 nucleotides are TGCGCCAGCAGTGAGCCTAAGCCGGGACAGCCCGCTAGAGAGACCCAGTACTTC.

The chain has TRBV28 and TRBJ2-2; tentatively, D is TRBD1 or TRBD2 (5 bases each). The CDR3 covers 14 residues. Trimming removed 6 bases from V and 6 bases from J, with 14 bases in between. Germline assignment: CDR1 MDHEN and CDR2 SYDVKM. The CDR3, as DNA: TGTGCCAGCAGAAGAGGGGATCAGGCCGGGGAGCTGTTTTTT. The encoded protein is CASRRGDQAGELFF. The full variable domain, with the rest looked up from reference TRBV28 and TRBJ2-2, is DVKVTQSSRYLVKRTGEKVFLECVQDMDHENMFWYRQDPGLGLRLIYFSYDVKMKEKGDIPEGYSVSREKKERFSLILESASTNQTSMYLCASRRGDQAGELFFGEGSRLTVL.

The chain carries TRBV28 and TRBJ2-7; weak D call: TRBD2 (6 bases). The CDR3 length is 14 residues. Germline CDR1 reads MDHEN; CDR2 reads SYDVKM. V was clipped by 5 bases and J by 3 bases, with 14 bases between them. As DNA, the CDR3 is TGTGCCAGCAGTCCTGGGAGGATGGGCTACGAGCAGTACTTC. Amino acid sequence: CASSPGRMGYEQYF.

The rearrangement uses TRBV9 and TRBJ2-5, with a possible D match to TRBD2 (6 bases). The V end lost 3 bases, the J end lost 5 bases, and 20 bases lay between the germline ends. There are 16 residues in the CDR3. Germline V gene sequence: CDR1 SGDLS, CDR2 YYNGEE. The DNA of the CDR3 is TGTGCCAGCAGCGAAGAGGGGTCCGCGGGGTGGGAGACCCAGTACTTC. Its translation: CASSEEGSAGWETQYF. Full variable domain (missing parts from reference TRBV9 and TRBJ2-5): DSGVTQTPKHLITATGQRVTLRCSPRSGDLSVYWYQQSLDQGLQFLIQYYNGEERAKGNILERFSAQQFPDLHSELNLSSLELGDSALYFCASSEEGSAGWETQYFGPGTRLLVL.

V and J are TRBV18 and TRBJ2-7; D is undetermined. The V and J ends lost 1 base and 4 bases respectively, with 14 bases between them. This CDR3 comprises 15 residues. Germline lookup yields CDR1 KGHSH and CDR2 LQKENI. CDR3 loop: CASSPQPGGEYEQYF. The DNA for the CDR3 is TGTGCCAGCTCACCACAACCCGGTGGGGAATACGAGCAGTACTTC.

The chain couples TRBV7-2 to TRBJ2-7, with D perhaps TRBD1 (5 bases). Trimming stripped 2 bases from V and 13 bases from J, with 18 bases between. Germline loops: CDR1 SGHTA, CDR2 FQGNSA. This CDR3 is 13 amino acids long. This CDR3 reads CASSLYRQQGHYF. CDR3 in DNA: TGTGCCAGCAGCTTATATCGACAGCAGGGTCATTACTTC.

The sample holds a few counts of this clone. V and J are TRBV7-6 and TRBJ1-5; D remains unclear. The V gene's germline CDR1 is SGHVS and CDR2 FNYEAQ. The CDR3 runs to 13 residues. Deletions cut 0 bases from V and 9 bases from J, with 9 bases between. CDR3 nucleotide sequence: TGTGCCAGCAGCTTAGCGCCGTTTGGGCCCCAGCATTTT. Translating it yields CASSLAPFGPQHF. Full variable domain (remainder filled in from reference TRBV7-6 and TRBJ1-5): GAGVSQSPRYKVTKRGQDVALRCDPISGHVSLYWYRQALGQGPEFLTYFNYEAQQDKSGLPNDRFSAERPEGSISTLTIQRTEQRDSAMYRCASSLAPFGPQHFGDGTRLSIL.

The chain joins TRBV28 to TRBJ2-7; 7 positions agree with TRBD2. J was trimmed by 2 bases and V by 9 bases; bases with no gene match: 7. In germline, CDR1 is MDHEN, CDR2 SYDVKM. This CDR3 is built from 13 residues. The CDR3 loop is CASSWGGAYEQYF. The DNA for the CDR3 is TGTGCCAGTTCCTGGGGGGGTGCCTACGAGCAGTACTTC.

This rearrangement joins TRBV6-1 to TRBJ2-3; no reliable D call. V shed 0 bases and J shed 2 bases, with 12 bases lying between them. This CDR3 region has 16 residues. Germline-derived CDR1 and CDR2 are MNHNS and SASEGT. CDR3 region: CASSEARQTLTDTQYF. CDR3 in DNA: TGTGCCAGCAGTGAAGCGCGTCAGACCCTCACAGATACGCAGTATTTT.

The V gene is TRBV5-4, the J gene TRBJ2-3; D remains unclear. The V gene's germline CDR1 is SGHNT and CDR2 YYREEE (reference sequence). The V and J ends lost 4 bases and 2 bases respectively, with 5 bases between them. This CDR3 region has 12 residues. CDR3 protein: CASSMLTDTQYF. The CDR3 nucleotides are TGTGCCAGCAGCATGCTCACAGATACGCAGTATTTT.

The CDR3 protein is CASSFGLAGVNEQFF. For the CDR3, the DNA is TGTGCCAGCAGTTTTGGACTAGCGGGGGTGAATGAGCAGTTCTTC. This chain connects TRBV27 to TRBJ2-1, with 13 positions matching TRBD2. Per germline, CDR1 MNHEY and CDR2 SMNVEV (reference sequence). Trimming took 3 bases from V and 7 from J; bases not matched to a gene: 3. The CDR3 has 15 residues.

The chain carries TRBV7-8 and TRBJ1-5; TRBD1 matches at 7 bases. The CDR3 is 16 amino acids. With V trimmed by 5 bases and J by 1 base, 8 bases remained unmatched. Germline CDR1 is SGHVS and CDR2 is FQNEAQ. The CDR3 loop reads CASSPHGQASNQPQHF. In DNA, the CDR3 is TGTGCCAGCAGCCCCCACGGACAGGCGAGCAATCAGCCCCAGCATTTT.

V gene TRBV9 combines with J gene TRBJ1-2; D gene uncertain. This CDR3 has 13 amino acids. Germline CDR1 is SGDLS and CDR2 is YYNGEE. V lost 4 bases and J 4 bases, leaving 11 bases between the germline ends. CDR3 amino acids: CASSSETSYGYTF. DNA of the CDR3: TGTGCCAGCAGCTCCGAAACCTCCTATGGCTACACCTTC.

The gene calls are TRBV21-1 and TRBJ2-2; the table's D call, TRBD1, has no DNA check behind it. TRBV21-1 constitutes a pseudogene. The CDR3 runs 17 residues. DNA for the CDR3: TGTGCCAGCAGCAAGAAGCCAGGGCCGAATTACACCGGGGAGCTGTTTTTT. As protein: CASSKKPGPNYTGELFF.

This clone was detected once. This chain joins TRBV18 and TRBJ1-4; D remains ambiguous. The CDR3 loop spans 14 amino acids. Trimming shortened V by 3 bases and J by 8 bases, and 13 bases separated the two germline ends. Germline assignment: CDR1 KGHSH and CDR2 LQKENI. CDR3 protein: CASSPSAIVEKLFF. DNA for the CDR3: TGTGCCAGCTCACCGAGCGCAATCGTAGAAAAACTGTTTTTT. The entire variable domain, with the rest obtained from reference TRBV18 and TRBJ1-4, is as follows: NAGVMQNPRHLVRRRGQEARLRCSPMKGHSHVYWYRQLPEEGLKFMVYLQKENIIDESGMPKERFSAEFPKEGPSILRIQQVVRGDSAAYFCASSPSAIVEKLFFGSGTQLSVL.

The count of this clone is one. CDR3 amino acids: CASSISWVAYNEQFF. CDR3 sequence (DNA): TGTGCCAGTAGTATTTCCTGGGTTGCCTACAATGAGCAGTTCTTC. The chain is built from TRBV19 and TRBJ2-1; D gene ambiguous. Trimming shortened V by 3 bases and J by 2 bases, and 11 bases separated the two germline ends. Germline V gives CDR1 LNHDA, CDR2 SQIVND (reference sequence). This CDR3 has 15 residues.

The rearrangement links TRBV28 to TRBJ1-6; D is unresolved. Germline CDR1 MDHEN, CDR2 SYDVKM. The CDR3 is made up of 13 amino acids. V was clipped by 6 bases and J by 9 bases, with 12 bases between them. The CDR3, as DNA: TGTGCCAGCAGCGATTCAATGTTTTCACCCCTCCACTTT. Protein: CASSDSMFSPLHF.

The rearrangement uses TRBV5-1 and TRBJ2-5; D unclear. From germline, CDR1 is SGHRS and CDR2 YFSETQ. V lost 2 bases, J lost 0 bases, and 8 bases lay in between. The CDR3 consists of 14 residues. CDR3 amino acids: CASSLLPNQETQYF. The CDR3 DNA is TGCGCCAGCAGCTTACTACCGAACCAAGAGACCCAGTACTTC.